These T cell receptor beta chains were read from a single sample in a study of cytomegalovirus exposure and HLA in healthy donors. Profiling relied on immunoSEQ multiplex PCR, and the TCRdb table lists in-frame clones only, not all of them. Of about 160,000 clones detected, approximately 70% appear once; the ten largest clones hold approximately 1.6%. The sequencing sample was made of PBMCs. The receptors were gathered from a woman aged 18-35 years in good health and CMV-seronegative. CDR3s include the opening cysteine and the closing phenylalanine or tryptophan. A D gene is named only where the DNA matches it firmly. For some rows the clone size is stated as once, few or many, or as a class when expanded; others skip it.

J gene,V gene,D gene,clone size,CDR3 DNA,CDR3 protein
TRBJ2-5,TRBV7-2,TRBD2,.,TGTGCCAGCAGCCGTCCGGGGGGAGCGGAGACCCAGTACTTC,CASSRPGGAETQYF
TRBJ2-2,TRBV1,.,.,TGCACCAGCAGCCTCAGGGGGGACACCGGGGAGCTGTTTTTT,CTSSLRGDTGELFF
TRBJ2-3,TRBV27,TRBD2,.,TGTGCCAGCAGTTTATTGACTAGCGGGGGGGCCACAGATACGCAGTATTTT,CASSLLTSGGATDTQYF
TRBJ1-1,TRBV19,.,few,TGTGCCAGTAGTACGCGGTCAGTTGAAGCTTTCTTT,CASSTRSVEAFF
TRBJ2-4,TRBV2,TRBD1,.,TGTGCCAGCAGTGCGGGACAGGGGGTACTCCAACTAGCCAAAAACATTCAGTACTTC,CASSAGQGVLQLAKNIQYF
TRBJ1-2,TRBV9,.,.,TGTGCCAGCGGCACTAACTATGGCTACACCTTC,CASGTNYGYTF
TRBJ1-4,TRBV4-3,.,few,TGCGCCAGCAGCCAAGGGGGGACTTCCAATGAAAAACTGTTTTTT,CASSQGGTSNEKLFF
TRBJ1-2,TRBV6-5,.,.,TGTGCCAGCAGTTACTCTACAGTTGTATCTTATGGCTACACCTTC,CASSYSTVVSYGYTF
TRBJ1-6,TRBV4-1,.,few,TGCGCCAGCAGCCAAGGTAGCGGAAATTCACCCCTCCACTTT,CASSQGSGNSPLHF
TRBJ1-3,TRBV7-2,.,once,TGTGCCAGCAGCCCAACCGCAGGGTACTCTGGAAACACCATATATTTT,CASSPTAGYSGNTIYF
TRBJ1-2,TRBV9,TRBD1,.,TGTGCCAGCAGCCGGACAGGGTCCGACTATGGCTACACCTTC,CASSRTGSDYGYTF
TRBJ1-1,TRBV29-1,TRBD1,.,TGCAGCGTTATACCCGGGACAGGGGGAGGGAAGACTGAAGCTTTCTTT,CSVIPGTGGGKTEAFF
TRBJ2-3,TRBV19,TRBD2,.,TGTGCCAGTAGTACTCCCGGACTAGCGGGGGGAGCAGATACGCAGTATTTT,CASSTPGLAGGADTQYF
TRBJ2-2,TRBV5-5,.,.,TGTGCCAGCAGCTTCCAAAGCGGCGCCGGGGAGCTGTTTTTT,CASSFQSGAGELFF
TRBJ1-5,TRBV27,.,.,TGTGCCAGCAGTTTGGGAGGGGTTCAGCCCCAGCATTTT,CASSLGGVQPQHF